Below are 32 T cell receptor beta chains sequenced from a single sample in a study of blood T cell repertoires in COVID-19. Libraries were prepared by immunoSEQ multiplex PCR; TCRdb keeps only in-frame clonotypes and omits some of them. The table shows 30,000 to 40,000 clones, with 85% occurring only once. Sequencing input: peripheral blood. The receptors were sampled from a man in his sixties with active or convalescent COVID-19.

This clone showed up just a few times. V gene TRBV5-4 combines with J gene TRBJ2-1, with TRBD2 as a possible D gene (6 bases). V shed 1 base and J shed 12 bases, with 14 bases lying between them. Germline V gives CDR1 SGHNT, CDR2 YYREEE (reference sequence). This CDR3 has 13 amino acids. For the CDR3, the DNA is TGTGCCAGCAGCTTGCCCGGGAGCCCGGCGCAGTTCTTC. This sequence encodes CASSLPGSPAQFF.

The chain joins TRBV9 to TRBJ2-5; 9 bases align to TRBD1. Germline V CDR1 and CDR2: SGDLS, YYNGEE. V trimming: 3 bases; J trimming: 5 bases; junction bases outside the gene matches: 8. This CDR3 region has 15 residues. The CDR3 is CASSGDTGGGETQYF. CDR3 bases: TGTGCCAGCAGCGGTGATACAGGGGGCGGGGAGACCCAGTACTTC.

In this sample, this clone turned up many times. The rearrangement links TRBV5-6 to TRBJ2-1, with D possibly being TRBD2 (6 bases). Germline values: CDR1 SGHDT, CDR2 YYEEEE. V dropped 7 bases and J dropped 8 bases, with 19 bases sitting between them. There are 14 residues in the CDR3. CDR3 in amino acids: CASRRLARGHEQFF. The CDR3 DNA sequence: TGTGCCAGCCGGCGGCTAGCGAGGGGTCATGAGCAGTTCTTC.

The CDR3 spells CASSEEKPLRTDTQYF. DNA for the CDR3: TGTGCCAGCAGTGAAGAGAAGCCCCTCCGCACAGATACGCAGTATTTT. The rearrangement links TRBV6-1 to TRBJ2-3; D not certain. Germline-derived CDR1 and CDR2 are MNHNS and SASEGT. The CDR3 is 16 residues long. The ends were cut back, 1 base at V and 1 base at J, with 12 bases in the middle.

The rearrangement uses TRBV6-5 and TRBJ1-4, with D uncertain. CDR1 is MNHEY, CDR2 SVGAGI, per germline. V shed 2 bases and J shed 8 bases, with 15 bases lying between them. The CDR3 is 15 residues long. This CDR3 is CASSYEGGRKEKLFF. The CDR3 coding sequence is TGTGCCAGCAGTTACGAGGGAGGGAGAAAGGAAAAACTGTTTTTT.

The V gene is TRBV5-1, the J gene TRBJ1-2, with 7 bases fitting TRBD1. Germline-derived CDR1 and CDR2 are SGHRS and YFSETQ. Trimming cost V 0 bases and J 6 bases; bases outside gene matches: 8. This CDR3 is 15 amino acids long. CDR3 DNA sequence: TGCGCCAGCAGCTTGGAGGCAGGGGGTTTGGATGGCTACACCTTC. It yields the protein CASSLEAGGLDGYTF.

This rearrangement joins TRBV6-5 to TRBJ1-5; D not certain. Germline V gene data show CDR1 as MNHEY and CDR2 as SVGAGI. The CDR3 runs 14 residues. V was cut by 0 bases and J by 5 bases, with 8 bases left in between. The CDR3: CASSYSAGDQPQHF. The CDR3 DNA is TGTGCCAGCAGTTACTCAGCCGGGGATCAGCCCCAGCATTTT.

The CDR3 region is CASRAISYNSPLHF. CDR3 in DNA: TGTGCCAGCAGAGCCATCTCCTATAATTCACCCCTCCACTTT. This rearrangement joins TRBV6-5 to TRBJ1-6; no clear D. The V gene's germline CDR1 is MNHEY and CDR2 SVGAGI. Trimming removed 6 bases at V and 0 bases at J, with 6 bases between. The length of the CDR3 is 14 residues.

This sequence joins TRBV7-2 and TRBJ2-3; perhaps TRBD2 as D (7 bases). The CDR3 length is 16 residues. Trimming took off 8 bases at V and 1 base at J, with 19 bases between the two ends. CDR1 SGHTA and CDR2 FQGNSA come from the germline V gene. The CDR3 DNA sequence: TGTGCCAGCGCCGCCCCCCCCGGGGGGCGCACAGATACGCAGTATTTT. Protein sequence: CASAAPPGGRTDTQYF.

V is TRBV21-1 and J is TRBJ1-6. TRBV21-1 is a recognized pseudogene. This CDR3 comprises 18 residues. DNA for the CDR3: TGTGCCAGCAGCAAAGCCGTGGAGGGGAACTCCTATAATTCACCCCTCCACTTT. This sequence encodes CASSKAVEGNSYNSPLHF.

This chain links TRBV18 with TRBJ2-7; weak D call: TRBD2 (6 bases). This CDR3 has 13 amino acids. Per germline, CDR1 KGHSH and CDR2 LQKENI. The ends were cut back, 5 bases at V and 9 bases at J, with 17 bases in the middle. The CDR3 DNA is TGTGCCAGCTCAGAGGGGACTCCCGGTCTGCAGTACGTC. This encodes CASSEGTPGLQYV.

The chain carries TRBV27 and TRBJ2-7; TRBD1 might be the D (6 bases). Trimming cost V 5 bases and J 7 bases, with 15 bases left between them. CDR3 size: 13 residues. Germline assignment: CDR1 MNHEY and CDR2 SMNVEV (reference sequence). The CDR3 loop reads CASSRTDGQEQYV. CDR3 coding DNA: TGTGCCAGCAGTAGAACGGACGGACAGGAGCAGTACGTC.

This clone was observed a handful of times. V and J are TRBV28 and TRBJ1-5; D not certain. CDR1 MDHEN and CDR2 SYDVKM come from the germline V gene. The CDR3 runs to 16 residues. The V end was cut by 0 bases, the J end by 0 bases, with 9 bases between. The CDR3 reads CASSLWRLDSNQPQHF. In DNA form, the CDR3 reads TGTGCCAGCAGTTTATGGCGGCTAGATAGCAATCAGCCCCAGCATTTT.

V and J are TRBV21-1 and TRBJ1-2; the D call of TRBD1 is as the table states it, not checked on the DNA. TRBV21-1 is marked as a pseudogene. CDR3 length: 14 amino acids. The CDR3, as DNA: TGTGCCAGCAGCACGACAGGCGATTTCTATGGCTACACCTTC. Amino acid sequence: CASSTTGDFYGYTF.

The genes are TRBV9 and TRBJ1-3, with TRBD1 identical over 7 bases. The CDR3 is made up of 15 amino acids. CDR1 is SGDLS, CDR2 YYNGEE, per germline. J lost 2 bases, V lost 0 bases, and 2 bases had no gene match. CDR3 loop: CASSVGTGAGNTIYF. The CDR3 nucleotides read TGTGCCAGCAGCGTAGGAACAGGGGCTGGAAACACCATATATTTT.

The gene calls are TRBV2 and TRBJ1-1; maybe TRBD1 (5 bases). This CDR3 is built from 14 residues. The ends were cut back, 6 bases at V and 0 bases at J, with 11 bases in the middle. The germline V gene encodes CDR1 SNHLY and CDR2 FYNNEI. Here the CDR3 DNA reads TGTGCCAGCAGAGGCAGGGCCTTGAACACTGAAGCTTTCTTT. This encodes CASRGRALNTEAFF.

On this clone: The germline gene is not matched at one end of the junction; a read error may be the cause. J is TRBJ1-1 and V is TRBV28; no clear D. CDR1 and CDR2 from the germline V gene are MDHEN and SYDVKM. The CDR3 length is 15 residues. The DNA for the CDR3 is TGTGCCACCAGTGGGGTAACGGGATATACCACTGAAGCTTTCTTT. Protein: CATSGVTGYTTEAFF.

The chain has TRBV25-1 and TRBJ2-7; 8 bases match TRBD1. The CDR3 spans 13 residues. After removal of 5 bases from V and 4 bases from J, the junction contained 4 bases not matched to a gene. Germline CDR1 and CDR2: MGHDK and SYGVNS. The chain's CDR3 is CASSNTGGYEQYV. For the CDR3, the DNA is TGTGCCAGCAGTAATACAGGGGGATACGAGCAGTACGTC.

This clone was seen once. The V gene is TRBV7-9, the J gene TRBJ2-5; 12 bases are shared with TRBD2. The ends lost 3 bases at V and 5 bases at J; junction bases unmatched: 7. The germline gives CDR1 SEHNR, CDR2 FQNEAQ (reference sequence). This CDR3 has 16 amino acids. CDR3: CASSFSTSGSYETQYF. The CDR3 coding sequence is TGTGCCAGCAGCTTTTCGACTAGCGGGAGCTACGAGACCCAGTACTTC.

V gene TRBV5-1 combines with J gene TRBJ2-3, with TRBD1 identical over 11 bases. CDR3 size: 15 residues. Trimming took 4 bases from V and 1 from J; bases not matched to a gene: 2. Germline CDR1 SGHRS, CDR2 YFSETQ. Here the CDR3 DNA reads TGCGCCAGCAGCACGGGACAGGGGGGCACAGATACGCAGTATTTT. Amino acid sequence: CASSTGQGGTDTQYF.

The rearrangement uses TRBV6-4 and TRBJ1-2; D might be TRBD1 (5 bases). Germline V gene lookup returns CDR1 MRHNA and CDR2 SNTAGT. V lost 6 bases and J lost 5, with 19 bases in between. The CDR3 is made up of 15 amino acids. CDR3 DNA sequence: TGTGCCAGCAGGCGGGACGAACACTGGGTATATGGCTACACCTTC. Protein: CASRRDEHWVYGYTF.

The J gene is TRBJ1-1, the V gene TRBV19; 8 bases map to TRBD1. The length of the CDR3 is 15 residues. V was clipped by 1 base and J by 7 bases; unmatched bases: 8. Germline V lookup: CDR1 LNHDA, CDR2 SQIVND (reference sequence). The CDR3 sequence: CASSIGGQGANEAFF. The DNA of the CDR3 is TGTGCCAGTAGTATAGGGGGTCAGGGGGCCAATGAAGCTTTCTTT.

The V call is TRBV18, the J call TRBJ1-5; D may be TRBD1 (6 bases). Between the trimmed V and J ends, which lost 3 bases and 3 bases, there was a span of 9 bases. The CDR3 covers 14 residues. The germline V gene has CDR1 KGHSH and CDR2 LQKENI. CDR3 sequence reads: CASSPRTVNQPQHF. The CDR3, as DNA: TGTGCCAGCTCACCGAGGACAGTCAATCAGCCCCAGCATTTT. Full variable domain (outside the CDR3, taken from reference TRBV18 and TRBJ1-5): NAGVMQNPRHLVRRRGQEARLRCSPMKGHSHVYWYRQLPEEGLKFMVYLQKENIIDESGMPKERFSAEFPKEGPSILRIQQVVRGDSAAYFCASSPRTVNQPQHFGDGTRLSIL.

The rearrangement links TRBV2 to TRBJ1-5; D is perhaps TRBD1 (5 bases). CDR1 and CDR2 (germline): SNHLY, FYNNEI. There are 13 residues in the CDR3. V shed 6 bases and J shed 2 bases, with 8 bases lying between them. The CDR3 region is CASRDMRNQPQHF. In DNA, the CDR3 is TGTGCCAGCAGGGACATGCGCAATCAGCCCCAGCATTTT. The entire variable domain, with the rest obtained from reference TRBV2 and TRBJ1-5, is as follows: EPEVTQTPSHQVTQMGQEVILRCVPISNHLYFYWYRQILGQKVEFLVSFYNNEISEKSEIFDDQFSVERPDGSNFTLKIRSTKLEDSAMYFCASRDMRNQPQHFGDGTRLSIL.

This chain links TRBV6-6 with TRBJ2-1, with 10 bases fitting TRBD2. Losses at the gene ends were 7 bases for V and 4 bases for J; bases not matched to a gene: 7. The germline V gene has CDR1 MNHNY and CDR2 SVGAGI (reference sequence). The CDR3 is 15 residues long. The CDR3 loop reads CASTLSGGRYNEQFF. CDR3 nucleotide sequence: TGTGCCAGCACCCTTAGCGGGGGGCGATACAATGAGCAGTTCTTC.

This clone was counted a few times. The chain links TRBV2 to TRBJ2-1, with 9 bases identical to TRBD2. The CDR3 is made up of 14 amino acids. V lost 6 bases and J lost 7; bases outside the gene matches: 7. In germline, CDR1 is SNHLY, CDR2 FYNNEI. CDR3: CASRPAGGGNEQFF. The CDR3 bases are TGTGCCAGCAGACCAGCGGGAGGCGGGAATGAGCAGTTCTTC.

The chain has TRBV5-8 and TRBJ1-2; D possibly corresponds to TRBD1 (6 bases). Per the germline V gene, CDR1 is SGHTS and CDR2 is YDEGEE. The CDR3 runs to 13 residues. Trimming took off 4 bases at V and 7 bases at J, with 14 bases between the two ends. CDR3 region: CASSRRGGLGYTF. In DNA form, the CDR3 reads TGTGCCAGCAGCCGGCGGGGGGGCCTTGGCTACACCTTC.

This clone was observed a few times. V usage is TRBV5-5 and J usage is TRBJ1-5; D gene ambiguous. CDR1 is SGHKS, CDR2 YYEKEE, per germline (reference sequence). The CDR3 contains 14 residues. With 4 bases removed from V and 3 bases from J, the gap between germline ends came to 11 bases. The CDR3 sequence is CASSRTGDNQPQHF. The CDR3 nucleotides are TGTGCCAGCAGCCGCACCGGGGACAATCAGCCCCAGCATTTT.

The rearrangement uses TRBV18 and TRBJ2-2; the match to TRBD1 covers 8 bases. V dropped 6 bases and J dropped 6; count of bases not matched to a gene: 9. The CDR3 is 15 residues long. The germline V gene encodes CDR1 KGHSH and CDR2 LQKENI. The CDR3 region has the DNA TGTGCCAGCTCCGGACAGGGAATGGATGCCGGGGAGCTGTTTTTT. It translates to CASSGQGMDAGELFF.

This rearrangement joins TRBV11-2 to TRBJ2-1; D uncertain. Germline CDR1 SGHAT, CDR2 FQNNGV. The V end lost 5 bases, the J end lost 4 bases, and 21 bases lay between the germline ends. The length of the CDR3 is 17 residues. CDR3 sequence: CASSDSERRPIYNEQFF. CDR3 DNA: TGTGCCAGCAGCGACTCAGAACGGCGTCCAATTTACAATGAGCAGTTCTTC.

The chain joins TRBV10-2 to TRBJ2-6; the D gene is possibly TRBD1 (6 bases). This CDR3 is 17 amino acids long. Trimming stripped 3 bases from V and 7 bases from J, with 19 bases between. Germline V gene data show CDR1 as WSHSY and CDR2 as SAAADI. The CDR3: CASSDTGNLDGANVLTF. The CDR3 nucleotides are TGCGCCAGCAGTGATACAGGGAATCTTGACGGAGCCAACGTCCTGACTTTC.

J is TRBJ1-1 and V is TRBV27; TRBD1 matches 8 bases. The CDR3 has 15 amino acids. Germline values: CDR1 MNHEY, CDR2 SMNVEV (reference sequence). V shed 7 bases, J shed 2 bases, and the junction held 9 bases outside the gene matches. CDR3 residues: CASTPSGQGNTEAFF. For the CDR3, the DNA is TGTGCCAGCACCCCCTCTGGACAGGGCAACACTGAAGCTTTCTTT.